These T cell receptor beta chains were read from a single sample in a study of cytomegalovirus exposure and HLA in healthy donors. Profiling relied on immunoSEQ multiplex PCR, and the TCRdb table lists in-frame clones only, not all of them. Here the sample spans under 250,000 clones, about 83% being singletons. Sequencing was carried out using PBMCs. The receptor set was obtained from a human donor in good health. Each CDR3 is given with its conserved first and last residue. A D gene is named only where the DNA matches it firmly. Part of the rows lack a size; the others show once, few, many or a class for expanded clones.

j_call clone_size v_call d_call cdr3_aa cdr3_nt
TRBJ2-7 NA TRBV6-5 TRBD2 CASSTSGNSYEQYF TGTGCCAGCAGTACTAGCGGGAATTCCTACGAGCAGTACTTC
TRBJ2-7 NA TRBV7-9 TRBD1 CASRGQGAFEQYF TGTGCCAGCAGGGGACAGGGGGCTTTTGAGCAGTACTTC
TRBJ2-5 NA TRBV7-6 TRBD2 CASSLLSGPGREETQYF TGTGCCAGCAGCTTATTATCCGGGCCAGGGAGGGAGGAGACCCAGTACTTC
TRBJ1-1 NA TRBV5-1 NA CASSAGEGSTEAFF TGCGCCAGCAGCGCAGGGGAGGGGAGCACTGAAGCTTTCTTT
TRBJ1-3 NA TRBV7-9 NA CASSLFLAAGGNTIYF TGTGCCAGCAGCTTATTCCTTGCGGCGGGCGGAAACACCATATATTTT
TRBJ1-3 NA TRBV9 NA CASSVDTGFSGNTIYF TGTGCCAGCAGCGTGGACACAGGATTCTCTGGAAACACCATATATTTT
TRBJ1-2 NA TRBV6-6 TRBD1 CASDTPGQGYGYTF TGTGCCAGCGATACACCGGGACAGGGGTATGGCTACACCTTC
TRBJ1-5 few TRBV11-2 NA CASSLAGARQPQHF TGTGCCAGCAGCTTAGCAGGGGCGCGGCAGCCCCAGCATTTT
TRBJ2-7 NA TRBV6-1 NA CASSPGHSYEQYF TGTGCCAGCAGTCCTGGACACTCCTACGAGCAGTACTTC
TRBJ2-3 NA TRBV4-2 TRBD1 CASSLQGKGQYF TGTGCCAGCAGCCTACAGGGGAAAGGGCAGTATTTT
TRBJ2-3 NA TRBV4-1 NA CASSQSVTDTQYF TGCGCCAGCAGCCAAAGCGTGACGGATACGCAGTATTTT
TRBJ2-2 NA TRBV7-9 NA CASSPFLAGELFF TGTGCCAGCAGCCCCTTTCTCGCCGGGGAGCTGTTTTTT
TRBJ2-5 NA TRBV5-1 NA CASSLQGFGETQYF TGCGCCAGCAGTCTACAGGGTTTCGGAGAGACCCAGTACTTC
TRBJ2-1 few TRBV12-2 NA CARVPQGNNEQFF TGTGCAAGGGTTCCACAGGGGAACAATGAGCAGTTCTTC
TRBJ1-4 NA TRBV5-1 NA CASSLTGDTATNEKLFF TGCGCCAGCAGCTTGACCGGGGACACTGCAACTAATGAAAAACTGTTTTTT
TRBJ2-7 NA TRBV27 TRBD1 CASRTGGTDSYEQYF TGTGCCAGCAGAACAGGGGGGACGGACTCCTACGAGCAGTACTTC
TRBJ2-7 NA TRBV6-6 NA CASSYSRGYEQYF TGTGCCAGCAGTTACTCTCGAGGTTACGAGCAGTACTTC
TRBJ2-2 NA TRBV14 NA CASSQDLNTGELFF TGTGCCAGCAGCCAAGATCTGAACACCGGGGAGCTGTTTTTT
TRBJ1-4 NA TRBV5-4 NA CASSFGGAATNEKLFF TGTGCCAGCAGTTTCGGGGGGGCTGCAACTAATGAAAAACTGTTTTTT
TRBJ2-7 once TRBV27 TRBD2 CASSKLAGGYEQYF TGTGCCAGTTCCAAACTAGCGGGAGGATACGAGCAGTACTTC
TRBJ2-3 NA TRBV10-3 TRBD2 CAISEQGLAGVADTQYF TGTGCCATCAGTGAGCAGGGACTAGCGGGAGTTGCAGATACGCAGTATTTT
TRBJ2-7 NA TRBV19 TRBD2 CASSKGGRDILMQYF TGTGCCAGTAGTAAAGGCGGGAGGGATATACTGATGCAGTACTTC
TRBJ2-7 NA TRBV6-1 TRBD1 CASSADRDGSPYEQYF TGTGCCAGCAGTGCTGACAGGGACGGTTCCCCCTACGAGCAGTACTTC
TRBJ1-4 NA TRBV15 TRBD1 CATSIGQGTNEKLFF TGTGCCACCAGCATAGGACAGGGGACTAATGAAAAACTGTTTTTT
TRBJ2-1 NA TRBV5-4 TRBD2 CASSLPLAGAPEQFF TGTGCCAGCAGCCTCCCGCTAGCGGGAGCACCGGAGCAGTTCTTC
TRBJ2-7 NA TRBV2 NA CASRTTNYEQYF TGTGCCAGCAGGACTACAAACTACGAGCAGTACTTC
TRBJ1-2 NA TRBV27 TRBD1 CASSSRGTATVYGYTF TGTGCCAGCAGTTCAAGAGGGACAGCGACTGTCTATGGCTACACCTTC
TRBJ2-7 NA TRBV5-1 NA CASSLAVLSYEQYF TGCGCCAGCAGCTTGGCTGTACTCTCCTACGAGCAGTACTTC
TRBJ2-1 NA TRBV5-6 TRBD2 CASSPGTSGRAGEQFF TGTGCCAGCAGCCCCGGGACTAGCGGGAGGGCCGGTGAGCAGTTCTTC
TRBJ1-5 NA TRBV7-9 TRBD1 CASSLGGGGQPQHF TGTGCCAGCAGCTTAGGCGGAGGGGGCCAGCCCCAGCATTTT
TRBJ2-1 few TRBV4-2 NA CASSSQGRSGANEQFF TGTGCCAGCAGCTCACAAGGTAGAAGCGGTGCCAATGAGCAGTTCTTC
TRBJ2-7 NA TRBV4-1 TRBD1 CASSQDLLGGPSNEQYF TGCGCCAGCAGCCAAGATCTTTTAGGGGGCCCCAGCAACGAGCAGTACTTC
TRBJ2-7 few TRBV29-1 NA CSVKLDWTYEQYF TGCAGCGTTAAACTAGATTGGACCTACGAGCAGTACTTC
TRBJ2-7 NA TRBV27 TRBD2 CASSTEALAGPNLYEQYF TGTGCCAGCAGTACCGAAGCCCTAGCGGGACCGAACCTATACGAGCAGTACTTC
TRBJ1-2 NA TRBV27 TRBD1 CASSLTGTGWTF TGTGCCAGCAGTTTGACTGGGACAGGGTGGACCTTC
TRBJ2-7 NA TRBV7-9 NA CASSPSNGSNYEQYF TGTGCCAGCAGCCCATCCAACGGGAGTAATTACGAGCAGTACTTC
TRBJ1-5 NA TRBV19 TRBD1 CASSIPGQGEYSNQPQHF TGTGCCAGTAGTATTCCGGGACAGGGGGAATATAGCAATCAGCCCCAGCATTTT
TRBJ2-7 NA TRBV4-1 NA CASSQDGRQNYEQYF TGCGCCAGCAGCCAAGATGGCAGACAGAACTACGAGCAGTACTTC
TRBJ2-7 NA TRBV7-9 TRBD1 CASSEQGGQDSYEQYF TGTGCCAGCAGCGAACAAGGGGGACAGGATAGCTACGAGCAGTACTTC
TRBJ2-1 NA TRBV18 NA CASSPIEDEQFF TGTGCCAGCTCCCCGATCGAGGATGAGCAGTTCTTC
TRBJ2-1 NA TRBV6-5 TRBD1 CASSGQDLFYNEQFF TGTGCCAGCAGTGGACAGGATTTGTTCTACAATGAGCAGTTCTTC
TRBJ1-3 NA TRBV2 TRBD1 CASRSRDRGSGNTIYF TGTGCCAGCAGGAGCCGGGACAGGGGCTCTGGAAACACCATATATTTT
TRBJ1-2 NA TRBV13 NA CASSFLSANYGYTF TGTGCCAGCAGCTTCCTAAGCGCTAACTATGGCTACACCTTC
TRBJ1-2 few TRBV10-1 TRBD1 CASSGPLTGVNNYGYTF TGCGCCAGCAGTGGCCCCCTGACAGGGGTCAACAACTATGGCTACACCTTC
TRBJ2-1 NA TRBV9 TRBD2 CASSVELSGRVSAQFF TGTGCCAGCAGCGTAGAATTGAGCGGGAGAGTGTCTGCGCAGTTCTTC
TRBJ2-3 NA TRBV6-1 TRBD2 CASSEPERGSTDTQYF TGTGCCAGCAGTGAACCCGAGCGGGGATCCACAGATACGCAGTATTTT
TRBJ2-3 once TRBV18 TRBD2 CASSPPREGLTDTQYF TGTGCCAGCTCACCACCGCGGGAGGGCCTTACAGATACGCAGTATTTT
TRBJ2-7 NA TRBV27 NA CASGSDGYSYEQYF TGTGCCAGCGGAAGCGACGGATACTCCTACGAGCAGTACTTC
TRBJ2-7 NA TRBV4-2 TRBD2 CASSQDLSGRAGEQYF TGTGCCAGCAGCCAAGATCTTAGCGGGAGGGCCGGCGAGCAGTACTTC
TRBJ2-5 NA TRBV29-1 NA CSVVYRARGTQYF TGCAGCGTTGTTTACAGAGCCAGGGGGACCCAGTACTTC